This TCR beta chain was retrieved from a study of radiation and T cells in renal cell carcinoma. General observations from the study: Without pretreatment biopsies, baseline tumor clonotype presence was undetermined.

Measured with immunoSEQ multiplex PCR; TCRdb has only the in-frame clones, and not every one. The sample has 75,000 to 90,000 clones, about nine tenths seen once. Regarding this clone: Its antigen is as yet unknown.

Germline CDR1 is SGDLS and CDR2 is YYNGEE. J was trimmed by 4 bases and V by 4 bases; bases with no gene match: 4. The CDR3 consists of 13 residues. Regarding time point: blood 4 weeks post-SBRT, at nephrectomy. The sample's treatment: 15 Gy SBRT to primary tumor, nephrectomy 4 weeks later. Nephrectomy followed 15 Gy stereotactic body radiation by 4 weeks. After SBRT, blood was collected at 2 and 4 weeks, plus baseline. The material sequenced was blood, taken from a patient whose treatment included radiotherapy and nephrectomy. The chain combines TRBV9 with TRBJ1-1; TRBD1 matches at 7 bases. The sequence came from a woman in her seventies with renal cell carcinoma. The CDR3 nucleotides read TGTGCCAGCAGCAGCCAGGGGGGCACTGAAGCTTTCTTT. It encodes CASSSQGGTEAFF.